These 10 T cell receptor beta chains were all obtained from the same sample, sequenced in a study of OX40 agonist ivuxolimab in advanced cancers. Clones were read by immunoSEQ multiplex PCR, and TCRdb kept only the in-frame ones, dropping some. Among 50,000 to 75,000 clones, 92% were seen once, and the ten largest hold roughly 0.6%. Here the sequenced sample was CD4+ or CD8+ T cells sorted from blood, taken in a trial of the OX40 agonist ivuxolimab. These receptors originate from an adult with an advanced solid tumor such as melanoma, head and neck, liver or kidney cancer.

The CDR3 DNA follows: TGTGCCAGCAGCCGGGGGCTGACTTACTTC. Its translation: CASSRGLTYF. The chain has TRBV2 and TRBJ2-5, with D perhaps TRBD1 or TRBD2 (6 bases each). Trimming took off 6 bases at V and 14 bases at J, with 13 bases between the two ends. Per the germline V gene, CDR1 is SNHLY and CDR2 is FYNNEI. The CDR3 runs to 10 residues.

This chain uses TRBV30 with TRBJ1-4; 7 bases map to TRBD1. The CDR3 has 17 residues. V shed 3 bases, J shed 0 bases, and the junction held 10 bases outside the gene matches. Germline loops: CDR1 GTSNPN, CDR2 SVGIG (reference sequence). The CDR3 protein is CAWSAIKTGATNEKLFF. CDR3 sequence (DNA): TGTGCCTGGAGCGCAATAAAAACAGGGGCAACTAATGAAAAACTGTTTTTT. Looking up the rest from reference TRBV30 and TRBJ1-4 gives the full variable domain: SQTIHQWPATLVQPVGSPLSLECTVEGTSNPNLYWYRQAAGRGLQLLFYSVGIGQISSEVPQNLSASRPQDRQFILSSKKLLLSDSGFYLCAWSAIKTGATNEKLFFGSGTQLSVL.

CDR3 sequence reads: CAWSVVPGQGHGYTF. CDR3 sequence (DNA): TGTGCCTGGAGTGTGGTCCCCGGACAGGGGCATGGCTACACCTTC. This chain connects TRBV30 to TRBJ1-2; TRBD1 agrees at 9 bases. The ends lost 0 bases at V and 6 bases at J; junction bases unmatched: 8. CDR1 is GTSNPN, CDR2 SVGIG, per germline (reference sequence). This CDR3 region has 15 residues.

The rearrangement links TRBV29-1 to TRBJ1-1; D is unclear. Trimming took off 2 bases at V and 6 bases at J, with 13 bases between the two ends. The germline V gene has CDR1 SQVTM and CDR2 ANQGSEA. The CDR3 is made up of 13 amino acids. The CDR3, as DNA: TGCAGCGTTGAATACGCGGCTGGGGCTGAAGCTTTCTTT. As protein: CSVEYAAGAEAFF.

J is TRBJ1-1 and V is TRBV18, with D possibly matching TRBD1 (6 bases). The ends were cut back, 6 bases at V and 4 bases at J, with 18 bases in the middle. Germline lookup yields CDR1 KGHSH and CDR2 LQKENI. This CDR3 has 15 amino acids. The CDR3: CASSPREGVSTEAFF. DNA of the CDR3: TGTGCCAGCTCTCCTCGGGAGGGGGTGAGCACTGAAGCTTTCTTT. The complete variable domain, with remaining parts taken from reference TRBV18 and TRBJ1-1, reads NAGVMQNPRHLVRRRGQEARLRCSPMKGHSHVYWYRQLPEEGLKFMVYLQKENIIDESGMPKERFSAEFPKEGPSILRIQQVVRGDSAAYFCASSPREGVSTEAFFGQGTRLTVV.

This clone has just one count. The chain carries TRBV6-5 and TRBJ2-5; no firm D call. Germline CDR1 reads MNHEY; CDR2 reads SVGAGI. This CDR3 is built from 12 residues. Deletions cut 6 bases from V and 5 bases from J, with 10 bases between. CDR3 nucleotide sequence: TGTGCCAGCAGCCCGACCAGGGAGACCCAGTACTTC. This translates into CASSPTRETQYF.

V and J are TRBV29-1 and TRBJ2-7, with 9 positions matching TRBD1. The V segment lost 7 bases and the J segment 2 bases; nucleotides outside the gene matches: 6. Germline V CDR1 and CDR2: SQVTM, ANQGSEA. The CDR3 loop spans 13 amino acids. CDR3 amino acids: CSAQRQGAYEQYF. CDR3 sequence (DNA): TGCAGCGCCCAACGACAGGGGGCCTACGAGCAGTACTTC.

A word on this clone: This is likely a read error, given that the CDR3 carries no conserved phenylalanine or tryptophan at its end. The chain carries TRBV6-5 and TRBJ2-7; perhaps D is TRBD1 or TRBD2 (5 bases each). The V end lost 4 bases, the J end lost 6 bases, and 22 bases lay between the germline ends. Germline V gene sequence: CDR1 MNHEY, CDR2 SVGAGI. This CDR3 has 16 amino acids. CDR3 in amino acids: CASSSMRGSREGEQYL. The CDR3 DNA sequence: TGTGCCAGCAGTTCCATGAGGGGATCTAGAGAGGGCGAGCAGTACCTC.

The chain joins TRBV25-1 to TRBJ2-5, with D maybe TRBD1 (6 bases). This CDR3 is 13 amino acids long. V lost 10 bases to trimming and J lost 0 bases, with 12 bases between them. Germline lookup yields CDR1 MGHDK and CDR2 SYGVNS. CDR3 DNA: TGTGCCACCACAGGGTCGAACCAAGAGACCCAGTACTTC. Its protein product is CATTGSNQETQYF.

V and J are TRBV6-6 and TRBJ1-3; D remains unclear. Per germline, CDR1 MNHNY and CDR2 SVGAGI (reference sequence). The CDR3 length is 12 residues. Between the trimmed V and J ends, which lost 8 bases and 0 bases, there was a span of 5 bases. The CDR3 region has the DNA TGTGCCAGCCTAAACTCTGGAAACACCATATATTTT. Its protein is CASLNSGNTIYF.